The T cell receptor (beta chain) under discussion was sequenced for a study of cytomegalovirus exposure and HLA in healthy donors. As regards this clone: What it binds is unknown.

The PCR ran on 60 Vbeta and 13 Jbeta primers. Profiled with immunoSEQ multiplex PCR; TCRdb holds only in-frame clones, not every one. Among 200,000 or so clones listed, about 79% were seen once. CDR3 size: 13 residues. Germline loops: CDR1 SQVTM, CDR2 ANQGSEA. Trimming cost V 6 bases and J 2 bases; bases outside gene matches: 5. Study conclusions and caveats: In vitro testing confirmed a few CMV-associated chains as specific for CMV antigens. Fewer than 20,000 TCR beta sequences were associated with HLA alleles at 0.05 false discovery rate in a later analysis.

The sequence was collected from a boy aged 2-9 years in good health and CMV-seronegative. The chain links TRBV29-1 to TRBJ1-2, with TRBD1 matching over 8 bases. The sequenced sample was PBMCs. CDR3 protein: CSVDPGGNYGYTF. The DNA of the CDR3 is TGCAGCGTCGACCCAGGGGGCAACTATGGCTACACCTTC. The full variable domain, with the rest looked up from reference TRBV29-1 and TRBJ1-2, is SAVISQKPSRDICQRGTSLTIQCQVDSQVTMMFWYRQQPGQSLTLIATANQGSEATYESGFVIDKFPISRPNLTFSTLTVSNMSPEDSSIYLCSVDPGGNYGYTFGSGTRLTVV.